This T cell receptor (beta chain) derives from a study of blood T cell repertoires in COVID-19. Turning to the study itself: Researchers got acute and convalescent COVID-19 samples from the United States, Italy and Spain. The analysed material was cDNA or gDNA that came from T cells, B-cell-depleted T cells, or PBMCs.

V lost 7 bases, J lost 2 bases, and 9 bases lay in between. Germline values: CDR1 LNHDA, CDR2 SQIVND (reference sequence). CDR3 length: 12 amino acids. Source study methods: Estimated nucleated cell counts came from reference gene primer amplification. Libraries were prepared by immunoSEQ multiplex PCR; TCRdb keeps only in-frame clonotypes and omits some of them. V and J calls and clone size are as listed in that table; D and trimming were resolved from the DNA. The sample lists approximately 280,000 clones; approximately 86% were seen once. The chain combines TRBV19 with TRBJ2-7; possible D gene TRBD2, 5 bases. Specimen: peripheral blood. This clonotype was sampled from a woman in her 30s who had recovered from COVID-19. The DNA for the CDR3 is TGTGCCAGTATGGGAGTAGCCTACGAGCAGTACTTC. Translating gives CASMGVAYEQYF.